A selection of T cell receptor beta chains follows, all from one sample in a study of identical twins. From the 5' RACE reads, TCRdb called clonotypes with MiXCR, one entry per CDR3 protein. The sample has approximately 230,000 distinct CDR3 sequences, 6% to 7% seen once; the top ten hold more than 12%. These records were also assigned to another study, of T cells expressing NK-cell markers.

The material sequenced was CD8+ T cells sorted from blood. The receptors derive from a woman aged 18-29 years in good health. The CDR3 runs from the conserved cysteine through the conserved F or W. Each record gives: D gene, J gene, V gene, clone size, CDR3 protein, CDR3 DNA. The D gene is left open where the match is weak. Size is omitted from some rows. Given values are once, few, many or a class for expanded clones.

d_call: .
j_call: TRBJ2-2
v_call: TRBV5-1
clone_size: .
cdr3_aa: CASSLLRTGELFF
cdr3_nt: TGCGCCAGCAGCTTGCTCAGGACCGGGGAGCTGTTTTTT

d_call: .
j_call: TRBJ2-5
v_call: TRBV6-2/TRBV6-3
clone_size: .
cdr3_aa: CASTQQGGRETQYF
cdr3_nt: TGTGCCAGCACCCAACAGGGCGGGCGAGAGACCCAGTACTTC

d_call: TRBD2
j_call: TRBJ2-1
v_call: TRBV11-2
clone_size: .
cdr3_aa: CASSPGAGRSNEQFF
cdr3_nt: TGTGCCAGCAGCCCTGGAGCGGGAAGGAGCAATGAGCAGTTCTTC

d_call: TRBD2
j_call: TRBJ2-7
v_call: TRBV6-5
clone_size: many
cdr3_aa: CASSYRGGSSYEQYF
cdr3_nt: TGTGCCAGCAGTTACCGGGGAGGGAGCTCCTACGAGCAGTACTTC

d_call: .
j_call: TRBJ2-1
v_call: TRBV9
clone_size: .
cdr3_aa: CASSVELERNEQFF
cdr3_nt: TGTGCCAGCAGCGTAGAACTGGAACGCAATGAGCAGTTCTTC

d_call: .
j_call: TRBJ2-3
v_call: TRBV10-3
clone_size: few
cdr3_aa: CAISEGSATSTDTQYF
cdr3_nt: TGTGCCATCAGTGAAGGTAGCGCTACTAGCACAGATACGCAGTATTTT

d_call: TRBD2
j_call: TRBJ2-1
v_call: TRBV29-1
clone_size: many
cdr3_aa: CSVEPASGRFDEQFF
cdr3_nt: TGCAGCGTTGAGCCGGCGAGCGGGAGGTTCGATGAGCAGTTCTTC

d_call: TRBD2
j_call: TRBJ2-2
v_call: TRBV27
clone_size: .
cdr3_aa: CASSLALAGGTGELFF
cdr3_nt: TGTGCCAGCAGTTTAGCACTAGCGGGAGGGACCGGGGAGCTGTTTTTT

d_call: .
j_call: TRBJ2-7
v_call: TRBV30
clone_size: .
cdr3_aa: CAWSLGPYEQYF
cdr3_nt: TGTGCCTGGAGCCTGGGACCATACGAGCAGTACTTC

d_call: .
j_call: TRBJ2-7
v_call: TRBV7-2
clone_size: .
cdr3_aa: CASTGQPLHEQYF
cdr3_nt: TGTGCCAGCACCGGACAGCCCCTACACGAGCAGTACTTC

d_call: .
j_call: TRBJ2-3
v_call: TRBV12-3/TRBV12-4
clone_size: many
cdr3_aa: CASSLLVDTQYF
cdr3_nt: TGTGCCAGCAGTTTATTGGTAGATACGCAGTATTTT

d_call: .
j_call: TRBJ2-7
v_call: TRBV29-1
clone_size: few
cdr3_aa: CSVDRGHEQYF
cdr3_nt: TGCAGCGTTGACAGGGGCCACGAGCAGTACTTC

d_call: TRBD2
j_call: TRBJ2-7
v_call: TRBV11-2
clone_size: many
cdr3_aa: CASSLALAGIYEQYF
cdr3_nt: TGTGCCAGCAGCTTAGCGCTAGCGGGAATCTACGAGCAGTACTTC

d_call: TRBD2
j_call: TRBJ2-3
v_call: TRBV27
clone_size: .
cdr3_aa: CASSTRTGGSSGRVTDTQYF
cdr3_nt: TGTGCCAGCAGTACGCGGACAGGGGGTTCTAGCGGGAGGGTCACAGATACGCAGTATTTT

d_call: .
j_call: TRBJ2-1
v_call: TRBV9
clone_size: few
cdr3_aa: CASSVSLVEGSYNEQFF
cdr3_nt: TGTGCCAGCAGCGTGAGCCTGGTCGAGGGCTCCTACAATGAGCAGTTCTTC

d_call: TRBD1
j_call: TRBJ1-2
v_call: TRBV2
clone_size: many
cdr3_aa: CASKGGRDRGRDTF
cdr3_nt: TGTGCCAGCAAGGGTGGCCGGGACAGGGGGCGAGACACCTTC

d_call: .
j_call: TRBJ2-1
v_call: TRBV2
clone_size: .
cdr3_aa: CASIRPSLASYNEQFF
cdr3_nt: TGTGCCAGCATTAGGCCTAGCCTAGCTTCCTACAATGAGCAGTTCTTC

d_call: .
j_call: TRBJ1-3
v_call: TRBV3-1
clone_size: many
cdr3_aa: CASSQGPGRAGNTIYF
cdr3_nt: TGTGCCAGCAGCCAAGGCCCTGGGAGGGCTGGAAACACCATATATTTT

d_call: TRBD2
j_call: TRBJ2-1
v_call: TRBV12-5
clone_size: .
cdr3_aa: CASGFLRTSGDYNEQFF
cdr3_nt: TGTGCTAGTGGTTTCCTAAGGACTAGCGGAGATTACAATGAGCAGTTCTTC

d_call: .
j_call: TRBJ2-2
v_call: TRBV15
clone_size: few
cdr3_aa: CATHMGPAGELFF
cdr3_nt: TGTGCCACCCATATGGGGCCGGCGGGGGAGCTGTTTTTT

d_call: .
j_call: TRBJ1-1
v_call: TRBV25-1
clone_size: few
cdr3_aa: CASSDGTEAFF
cdr3_nt: TGTGCCAGCAGTGATGGCACTGAAGCTTTCTTT

d_call: TRBD2
j_call: TRBJ2-1
v_call: TRBV29-1
clone_size: many
cdr3_aa: CSARTSGSSEQFF
cdr3_nt: TGCAGCGCGCGGACTAGCGGGAGTTCTGAGCAGTTCTTC

d_call: TRBD2
j_call: TRBJ2-5
v_call: TRBV11-2
clone_size: .
cdr3_aa: CASSLEVAGGQETQYF
cdr3_nt: TGTGCCAGCAGCCTAGAGGTAGCGGGGGGTCAAGAGACCCAGTACTTC

d_call: .
j_call: TRBJ1-4
v_call: TRBV20-1
clone_size: .
cdr3_aa: CSARPPWTGEKLFF
cdr3_nt: TGCAGTGCTAGACCACCCTGGACTGGTGAAAAACTGTTTTTT

d_call: TRBD2
j_call: TRBJ2-7
v_call: TRBV6-5
clone_size: few
cdr3_aa: CASSSGTSGSASYF
cdr3_nt: TGTGCCAGCAGTTCCGGGACTAGCGGGAGCGCGTCATACTTC

d_call: TRBD2
j_call: TRBJ2-5
v_call: TRBV7-9
clone_size: .
cdr3_aa: CASSTGTSGSETQYF
cdr3_nt: TGTGCCAGCAGCACCGGGACTAGCGGATCAGAGACCCAGTACTTC

d_call: .
j_call: TRBJ2-1
v_call: TRBV13
clone_size: few
cdr3_aa: CASSHTRDEQFF
cdr3_nt: TGTGCCAGCAGCCACACCCGGGATGAGCAGTTCTTC

d_call: .
j_call: TRBJ2-2
v_call: TRBV12-3/TRBV12-4
clone_size: many
cdr3_aa: CASSFKRAGELFF
cdr3_nt: TGTGCCAGCAGTTTTAAAAGGGCCGGGGAGCTGTTTTTT

d_call: TRBD2
j_call: TRBJ2-5
v_call: TRBV12-3/TRBV12-4
clone_size: many
cdr3_aa: CASRGTSGVETQYF
cdr3_nt: TGTGCCAGCAGGGGGACTAGCGGGGTCGAGACCCAGTACTTC

d_call: TRBD2
j_call: TRBJ2-2
v_call: TRBV5-1
clone_size: few
cdr3_aa: CASSFSSGVGELFF
cdr3_nt: TGCGCCAGCAGCTTCTCTAGCGGTGTCGGGGAGCTGTTTTTT

d_call: .
j_call: TRBJ2-3
v_call: TRBV20-1
clone_size: few
cdr3_aa: CSARSSQAGVITDTQYF
cdr3_nt: TGCAGTGCTAGAAGTAGTCAGGCCGGGGTCATCACAGATACGCAGTATTTT

d_call: TRBD1
j_call: TRBJ2-7
v_call: TRBV5-1
clone_size: few
cdr3_aa: CASSVDRGSYEQYF
cdr3_nt: TGCGCCAGCAGCGTGGACAGGGGGTCCTACGAGCAGTACTTC

d_call: .
j_call: TRBJ2-7
v_call: TRBV21-1
clone_size: .
cdr3_aa: CASSKVGRGRVDEQYF
cdr3_nt: TGTGCCAGCAGCAAAGTAGGCAGGGGGCGTGTCGACGAGCAGTACTTC

d_call: .
j_call: TRBJ2-2
v_call: TRBV5-1
clone_size: .
cdr3_aa: CASSQTGSGELFF
cdr3_nt: TGCGCCAGCAGCCAAACAGGGTCCGGGGAGCTGTTTTTT

d_call: TRBD1
j_call: TRBJ2-2
v_call: TRBV7-3
clone_size: .
cdr3_aa: CASSQPDRGFAGELFF
cdr3_nt: TGTGCCAGCAGCCAACCAGACAGGGGTTTTGCCGGGGAGCTGTTTTTT

d_call: .
j_call: TRBJ2-3
v_call: TRBV11-3
clone_size: few
cdr3_aa: CASSPISGRATDTQYF
cdr3_nt: TGTGCCAGCAGCCCTATAAGCGGAAGAGCCACAGATACGCAGTATTTT

d_call: .
j_call: TRBJ1-6
v_call: TRBV19
clone_size: few
cdr3_aa: CASRTATLAYNSPLHF
cdr3_nt: TGTGCCAGCCGAACCGCGACGCTGGCCTATAATTCACCCCTCCACTTT

d_call: TRBD1
j_call: TRBJ1-3
v_call: TRBV7-9
clone_size: many
cdr3_aa: CASSSDRESGNTIYF
cdr3_nt: TGTGCCAGCAGCTCGGACAGGGAATCTGGAAACACCATATATTTT

d_call: .
j_call: TRBJ2-1
v_call: TRBV2
clone_size: many
cdr3_aa: CAILTGVAEQFF
cdr3_nt: TGTGCCATCCTGACTGGCGTGGCTGAGCAGTTCTTC

d_call: .
j_call: TRBJ2-1
v_call: TRBV15
clone_size: .
cdr3_aa: CATSTTATSYNEQFF
cdr3_nt: TGTGCCACCAGCACGACAGCGACCTCCTACAATGAGCAGTTCTTC

d_call: .
j_call: TRBJ2-3
v_call: TRBV4-1
clone_size: many
cdr3_aa: CASSQEGRGADTQYF
cdr3_nt: TGCGCCAGCAGCCAAGAGGGAAGGGGGGCAGATACGCAGTATTTT

d_call: TRBD1
j_call: TRBJ2-5
v_call: TRBV20-1
clone_size: many
cdr3_aa: CSARGSRIQGARETQYF
cdr3_nt: TGCAGTGCTAGGGGATCTAGAATACAGGGGGCGAGAGAGACCCAGTACTTC

d_call: TRBD2
j_call: TRBJ2-1
v_call: TRBV13
clone_size: few
cdr3_aa: CASSLGTSHYNEQFF
cdr3_nt: TGTGCCAGCAGCTTAGGGACTAGCCATTACAATGAGCAGTTCTTC

d_call: .
j_call: TRBJ2-1
v_call: TRBV7-7
clone_size: .
cdr3_aa: CASSLGHRSSNEQFF
cdr3_nt: TGTGCCAGCAGCTTAGGTCATAGGTCTAGCAATGAGCAGTTCTTC

d_call: .
j_call: TRBJ2-7
v_call: TRBV27
clone_size: many
cdr3_aa: CASSLSRGYEQYF
cdr3_nt: TGTGCCAGCAGTTTATCTAGAGGCTACGAGCAGTACTTC

d_call: .
j_call: TRBJ2-1
v_call: TRBV6-1
clone_size: few
cdr3_aa: CASSEGEGDYNEQFF
cdr3_nt: TGTGCCAGCAGTGAAGGAGAGGGCGACTACAATGAGCAGTTCTTC

d_call: .
j_call: TRBJ1-4
v_call: TRBV14
clone_size: few
cdr3_aa: CASSPLEGLPTNEKLFF
cdr3_nt: TGTGCCAGCAGCCCCTTGGAGGGACTTCCAACTAATGAAAAACTGTTTTTT

d_call: TRBD2
j_call: TRBJ2-1
v_call: TRBV27
clone_size: few
cdr3_aa: CASRSGGPVNEQFF
cdr3_nt: TGTGCCAGCAGAAGCGGGGGCCCGGTCAATGAGCAGTTCTTC

d_call: .
j_call: TRBJ1-1
v_call: TRBV30
clone_size: few
cdr3_aa: CAWSVLGTEAFF
cdr3_nt: TGTGCCTGGAGTGTACTAGGCACTGAAGCTTTCTTT

d_call: TRBD1
j_call: TRBJ1-2
v_call: TRBV12-3/TRBV12-4
clone_size: many
cdr3_aa: CASSLIPTGMNYGYTF
cdr3_nt: TGTGCCAGCAGTCTCATCCCGACAGGGATGAACTATGGCTACACCTTC

d_call: .
j_call: TRBJ1-2
v_call: TRBV10-3
clone_size: many
cdr3_aa: CAARSATQGYTF
cdr3_nt: TGTGCCGCGAGGTCCGCGACCCAGGGCTACACCTTC

d_call: TRBD2
j_call: TRBJ2-3
v_call: TRBV7-9
clone_size: few
cdr3_aa: CASSSGTSGDWADTQYF
cdr3_nt: TGTGCCAGCTCTTCCGGGACTAGCGGGGATTGGGCAGATACGCAGTATTTT

d_call: .
j_call: TRBJ2-1
v_call: TRBV10-3
clone_size: many
cdr3_aa: CAISEDSDEQFF
cdr3_nt: TGTGCCATCAGTGAAGACAGCGATGAGCAGTTCTTC

d_call: .
j_call: TRBJ2-1
v_call: TRBV12-3/TRBV12-4
clone_size: many
cdr3_aa: CASSAGDNEQFF
cdr3_nt: TGTGCCAGCAGTGCCGGAGACAATGAGCAGTTCTTC

d_call: .
j_call: TRBJ2-3
v_call: TRBV6-4
clone_size: few
cdr3_aa: CASSPSPTDTQYF
cdr3_nt: TGTGCCAGCAGTCCTAGTCCGACAGATACGCAGTATTTT

d_call: .
j_call: TRBJ1-5
v_call: TRBV10-2
clone_size: .
cdr3_aa: CASSEALGQPQHF
cdr3_nt: TGCGCCAGCAGTGAGGCCCTCGGTCAGCCCCAGCATTTT

d_call: TRBD1
j_call: TRBJ1-1
v_call: TRBV12-3/TRBV12-4
clone_size: many
cdr3_aa: CASRETGGDTEAFF
cdr3_nt: TGTGCCAGCAGAGAGACAGGGGGGGACACTGAAGCTTTCTTT

d_call: .
j_call: TRBJ2-7
v_call: TRBV20-1
clone_size: many
cdr3_aa: CSARATGPEQYF
cdr3_nt: TGCAGTGCTAGAGCCACTGGGCCCGAGCAGTACTTC